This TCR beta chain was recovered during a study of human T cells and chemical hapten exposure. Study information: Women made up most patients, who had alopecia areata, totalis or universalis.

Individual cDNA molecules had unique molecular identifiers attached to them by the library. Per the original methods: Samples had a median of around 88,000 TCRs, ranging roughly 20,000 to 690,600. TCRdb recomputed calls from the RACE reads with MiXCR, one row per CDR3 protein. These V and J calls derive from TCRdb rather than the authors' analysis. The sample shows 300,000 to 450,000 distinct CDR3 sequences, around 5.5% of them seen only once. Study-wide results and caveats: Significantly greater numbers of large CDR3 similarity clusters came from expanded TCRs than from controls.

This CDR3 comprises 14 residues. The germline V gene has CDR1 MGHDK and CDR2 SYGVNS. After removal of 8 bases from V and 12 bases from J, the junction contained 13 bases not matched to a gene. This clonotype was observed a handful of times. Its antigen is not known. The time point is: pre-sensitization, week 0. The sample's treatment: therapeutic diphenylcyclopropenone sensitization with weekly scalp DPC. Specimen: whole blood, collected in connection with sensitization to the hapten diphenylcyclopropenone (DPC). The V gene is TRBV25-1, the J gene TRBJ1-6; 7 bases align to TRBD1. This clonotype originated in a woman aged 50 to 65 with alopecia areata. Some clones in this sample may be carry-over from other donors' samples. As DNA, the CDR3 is TGTGCCAGCGGAGAGGGACAGTCTTACGTACCCCTCCACTTT. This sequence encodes CASGEGQSYVPLHF.